The rows below give T cell receptor beta chains drawn from one sample of a study of beta chain features in type 1 diabetes. Using immunoSEQ multiplex PCR, the repertoire was profiled, and TCRdb retains in-frame clones only, with some absent. The repertoire holds about 180,000 clones, with roughly 8% as singletons. Sample: central memory CD4+ T cells from blood. The receptor set was obtained from a woman aged 40 to 50 with type 1 diabetes. Each CDR3 is given with its conserved first and last residue. A D gene is named only where the DNA matches it firmly. The size of a clone is reported for some rows only, either as once, few or many, or as a class for expanded clones.

V gene	J gene	D gene	clone size	CDR3 DNA	CDR3 protein
TRBV7-2	TRBJ1-2	-	-	TGTGCCAGCAGCCCGCAAAGGACTTATGGCTACACCTTC	CASSPQRTYGYTF
TRBV30	TRBJ2-1	-	-	TGTGCCTGGAGTCCATATAGCGACAATGAGCAGTTCTTC	CAWSPYSDNEQFF
TRBV7-3	TRBJ1-5	-	-	TGTGCCAGCAGCCCAGGCGCAGGAACAAATCAGCCCCAGCATTTT	CASSPGAGTNQPQHF
TRBV10-3	TRBJ2-3	TRBD2	-	TGTGCCATCAGTGAGTCTCCGACTAGCGGGGGGCAGTATTTT	CAISESPTSGGQYF
TRBV7-9	TRBJ1-2	-	-	TGTGCCAGCAGCTTAGCGCGGGTGGGGGCTCGGGCTAACTATGGCTACACCTTC	CASSLARVGARANYGYTF
TRBV7-8	TRBJ2-2	-	few	TGTGCCAGCAGCTCCTGGAGGGGGGAGCTGTTTTTT	CASSSWRGELFF
TRBV6-5	TRBJ2-1	TRBD2	few	TGTGCCAGCAGTTACGGGACTAGCCACAATGAGCAGTTCTTC	CASSYGTSHNEQFF
TRBV27	TRBJ1-1	-	-	TGTGCCAGCAGTCCCAGGTTAGGGAACACTGAAGCTTTCTTT	CASSPRLGNTEAFF
TRBV6-6	TRBJ1-6	-	few	TGTGCCAGCAGCTGGGACACCCTTCCCCTCCACTTT	CASSWDTLPLHF
TRBV4-3	TRBJ2-3	-	few	TGCGCCAGCAGCCAAGATCGGGGAGGATTGTCTAGCACAGATACGCAGTATTTT	CASSQDRGGLSSTDTQYF
TRBV19	TRBJ2-1	-	-	TGTGCCAGTAGAGGAGGCAGAACGGACAATGAGCAGTTCTTC	CASRGGRTDNEQFF
TRBV18	TRBJ1-2	TRBD1	-	TGTGCCAGCTCAACAATGGACAGGAACGCTTACAATGGCTACACCTTC	CASSTMDRNAYNGYTF
TRBV4-2	TRBJ1-1	-	-	TGTGCCAGCAGCCAAGAGGAGGGGATATGGACTGAAGCTTTCTTT	CASSQEEGIWTEAFF
TRBV28	TRBJ2-6	-	-	TGTGCCAGCAGGTCTAGTACTGGGGCCAACGTCCTGACTTTC	CASRSSTGANVLTF
TRBV7-9	TRBJ2-7	TRBD2	few	TGTGCCAGCAGCCCTACTAGCGGCAGCTCCTACGAGCAGTACTTC	CASSPTSGSSYEQYF
TRBV7-6	TRBJ2-7	-	-	TGTGCCAGCAGCGCGGTAGTGAGGGTGGACGAGCAGTACTTC	CASSAVVRVDEQYF
TRBV5-1	TRBJ1-6	-	few	TGCGCCAGCAGCTTGGGAGCCGAAGCTAATTCACCCCTCCACTTT	CASSLGAEANSPLHF
TRBV2	TRBJ2-1	TRBD1	-	TGTGCCAGCACCCTAACAGGGGGCTGGGGAAATGAGCAGTTCTTC	CASTLTGGWGNEQFF
TRBV28	TRBJ2-7	-	-	TGTGCCAGCAGCCGGAGGTGGGGCGAGCAGTACTTC	CASSRRWGEQYF
TRBV15	TRBJ1-3	TRBD1	-	TGTGCCACCAGCAAAGCTATTCAGGGGGAAGGAAACACCATATATTTT	CATSKAIQGEGNTIYF
TRBV15	TRBJ2-5	-	-	TGTGCCACCAGCAGAGGGGTTGGAGGAGGAGAGACCCAGTACTTC	CATSRGVGGGETQYF
TRBV2	TRBJ2-7	TRBD2	few	TGTGCCAGCACCATCGGGAGGGCCGTAAGCTCCTACGAGCAGTACTTC	CASTIGRAVSSYEQYF
TRBV7-2	TRBJ1-5	-	-	TGTGCCAGCAGCTTCGACAGTTATCAGCCCCAGCATTTT	CASSFDSYQPQHF